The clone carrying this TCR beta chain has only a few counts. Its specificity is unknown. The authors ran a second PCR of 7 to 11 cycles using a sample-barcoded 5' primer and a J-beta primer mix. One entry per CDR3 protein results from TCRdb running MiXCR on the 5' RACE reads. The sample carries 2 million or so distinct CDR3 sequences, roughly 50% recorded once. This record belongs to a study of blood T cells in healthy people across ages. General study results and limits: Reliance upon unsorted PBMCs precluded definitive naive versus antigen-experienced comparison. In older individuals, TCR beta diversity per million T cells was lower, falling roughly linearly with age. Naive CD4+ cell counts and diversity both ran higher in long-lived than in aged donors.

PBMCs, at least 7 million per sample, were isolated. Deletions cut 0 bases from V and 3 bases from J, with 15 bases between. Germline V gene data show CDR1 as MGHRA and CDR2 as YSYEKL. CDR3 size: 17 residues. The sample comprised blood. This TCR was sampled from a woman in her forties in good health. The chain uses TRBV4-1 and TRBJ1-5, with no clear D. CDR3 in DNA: TGCGCCAGCAGCCAAGACTTACCAGGAGAAGCCAATCAGCCCCAGCATTTT. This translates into CASSQDLPGEANQPQHF.